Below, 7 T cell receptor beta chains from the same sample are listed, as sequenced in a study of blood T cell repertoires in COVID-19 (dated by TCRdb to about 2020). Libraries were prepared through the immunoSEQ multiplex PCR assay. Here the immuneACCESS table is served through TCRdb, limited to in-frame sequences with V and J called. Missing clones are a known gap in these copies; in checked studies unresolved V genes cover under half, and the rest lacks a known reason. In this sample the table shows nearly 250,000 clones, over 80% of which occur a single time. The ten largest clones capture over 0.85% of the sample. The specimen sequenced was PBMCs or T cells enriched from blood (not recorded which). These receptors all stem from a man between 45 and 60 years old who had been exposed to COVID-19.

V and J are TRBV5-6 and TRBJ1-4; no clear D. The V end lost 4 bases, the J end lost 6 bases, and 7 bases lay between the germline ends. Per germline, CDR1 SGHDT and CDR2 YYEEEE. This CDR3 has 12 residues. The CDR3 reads CASSRSDEKLFF. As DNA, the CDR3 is TGTGCCAGCAGCCGTTCGGATGAAAAACTGTTTTTT.

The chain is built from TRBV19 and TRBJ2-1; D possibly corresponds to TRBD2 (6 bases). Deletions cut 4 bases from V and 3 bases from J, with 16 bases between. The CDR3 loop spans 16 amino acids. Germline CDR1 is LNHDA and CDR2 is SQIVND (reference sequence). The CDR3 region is CASSTVSGTGYNEQFF. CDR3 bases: TGTGCCAGTAGTACTGTCTCCGGGACTGGCTACAATGAGCAGTTCTTC.

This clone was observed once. This CDR3 is CASRGAGVGSTGELFF. CDR3 DNA sequence: TGCGCCAGCAGAGGAGCGGGAGTAGGTAGCACCGGGGAGCTGTTTTTT. This chain joins TRBV10-2 and TRBJ2-2, with 8 bases matching TRBD2. The CDR3 covers 16 residues. Trimming removed 6 bases from V and 4 bases from J; junction bases left unmatched: 10. The germline CDR1 and CDR2 sequences are WSHSY and SAAADI.

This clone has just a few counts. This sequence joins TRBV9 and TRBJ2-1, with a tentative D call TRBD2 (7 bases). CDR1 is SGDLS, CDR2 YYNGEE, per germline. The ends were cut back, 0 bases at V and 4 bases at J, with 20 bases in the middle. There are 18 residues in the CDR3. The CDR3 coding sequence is TGTGCCAGCAGCGTAGCTGGGGGCGGGCTAGCGGCGTACAATGAGCAGTTCTTC. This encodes CASSVAGGGLAAYNEQFF.

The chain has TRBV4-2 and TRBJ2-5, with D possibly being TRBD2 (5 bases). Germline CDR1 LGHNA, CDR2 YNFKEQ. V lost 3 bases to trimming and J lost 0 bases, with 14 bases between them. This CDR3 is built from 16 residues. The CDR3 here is CASSQAPGSYQETQYF. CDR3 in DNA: TGTGCCAGCAGCCAGGCCCCGGGAAGCTACCAAGAGACCCAGTACTTC.

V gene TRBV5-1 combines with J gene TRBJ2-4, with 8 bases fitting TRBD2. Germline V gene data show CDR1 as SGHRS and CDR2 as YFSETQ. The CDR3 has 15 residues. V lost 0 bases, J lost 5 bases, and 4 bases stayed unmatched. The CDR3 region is CASSLESGGQNIQYF. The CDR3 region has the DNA TGCGCCAGCAGCTTGGAATCGGGGGGGCAAAACATTCAGTACTTC.

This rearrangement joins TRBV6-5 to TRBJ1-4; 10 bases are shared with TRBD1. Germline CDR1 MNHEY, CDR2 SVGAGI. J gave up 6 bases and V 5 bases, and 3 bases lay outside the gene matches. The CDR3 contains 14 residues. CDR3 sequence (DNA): TGTGCCAGCAGTAGACAGGGGGCGGATGAAAAACTGTTTTTT. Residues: CASSRQGADEKLFF.